Below, one T cell receptor (beta chain) is given with its context. Other nucleotide sequences in the sample specify the same CDR3. These data originate in a study of blood T cell repertoires in COVID-19. Study in general: The United States, Italy and Spain were the sources of the acute and convalescent COVID-19 samples. Nucleic acid was either cDNA or gDNA, and it came from T cells, B-cell-depleted T cells, or PBMCs.

Germline CDR1 is MGHRA and CDR2 is YSYEKL. The germline V and J ends were trimmed by 0 bases and 4 bases, with 6 bases remaining between them. The CDR3 spans 13 residues. The authors' processing: Amplification of reference gene primers provided the estimated nucleated cell counts. Sequencing used immunoSEQ multiplex PCR; TCRdb keeps in-frame clones, though not all of them. D and trimming were read from the DNA, whereas the V and J calls and clone size are those reported in that table. The sample yields about 34,000 clones, more than 85% seen once. The sequence was collected from a man aged 55 to 70 with active or convalescent COVID-19. Sequencing was carried out using peripheral blood. The chain uses TRBV4-1 and TRBJ1-2; D ambiguous. The DNA of the CDR3 is TGCGCCAGCAGCCAAGATGGAGGCTATGGCTACACCTTC. It specifies CASSQDGGYGYTF.